The 9 T cell receptor beta chains below were found in one sample sequenced in a study of cytomegalovirus exposure and HLA in healthy donors. The PCR contained 60 Vbeta and 13 Jbeta primers. The table came from immunoSEQ multiplex PCR; TCRdb's copy has only in-frame clones and leaves some out. The sample comprises fewer than 350,000 clones, about 90% of which are singletons, and 2% to 3% rests with the top ten. Sequencing was carried out using PBMCs. The receptor source for this set is a woman aged 18-29 years in good health and CMV-seronegative.

This clone came up a few times. The chain combines TRBV25-1 with TRBJ1-6, with D uncertain. The V and J ends lost 1 base and 6 bases respectively, with 10 bases between them. CDR3 length: 15 residues. Germline CDR1 and CDR2: MGHDK and SYGVNS. DNA for the CDR3: TGTGCCAGCAGTGAATGGAACAGTCCTAATTCACCCCTCCACTTT. This gives the protein CASSEWNSPNSPLHF.

This chain uses TRBV7-7 with TRBJ1-4, with TRBD1 matching over 9 bases. The germline CDR1 and CDR2 sequences are SSHAT and FNYEAQ (reference sequence). Trimming cost V 5 bases and J 8 bases; bases outside gene matches: 3. The CDR3 is made up of 13 amino acids. CDR3 nucleotides: TGTGCCAGCAGCATTGGGACAGGGGAAAAACTGTTTTTT. Encoded protein: CASSIGTGEKLFF.

The chain uses TRBV27 and TRBJ1-2, with 9 bases aligning to TRBD1. Germline CDR1 is MNHEY and CDR2 is SMNVEV (reference sequence). The CDR3 sequence is 13 residues long. V shed 7 bases and J 7 bases; nucleotides not matched to a gene: 7. DNA for the CDR3: TGTGCCAGCACACCCAAGGGACAGGGTGGCTACACCTTC. It encodes CASTPKGQGGYTF.

This clone was seen once. The gene calls are TRBV5-6 and TRBJ1-1; TRBD1 might be the D (5 bases). The CDR3 contains 14 residues. CDR1 and CDR2 from the germline V gene are SGHDT and YYEEEE. V was trimmed by 4 bases and J by 4 bases, leaving 14 bases between them. The CDR3 protein is CASSAGWGGTEAFF. CDR3 in DNA: TGTGCCAGCAGCGCGGGGTGGGGGGGCACTGAAGCTTTCTTT. Complete variable domain (other parts from reference TRBV5-6 and TRBJ1-1): DAGVTQSPTHLIKTRGQQVTLRCSPKSGHDTVSWYQQALGQGPQFIFQYYEEEERQRGNFPDRFSGHQFPNYSSELNVNALLLGDSALYLCASSAGWGGTEAFFGQGTRLTVV.

The chain couples TRBV5-5 to TRBJ2-5; D might be TRBD2 (5 bases). This CDR3 is built from 11 residues. Germline V CDR1 and CDR2: SGHKS, YYEKEE (reference sequence). The ends were cut back, 3 bases at V and 12 bases at J, with 12 bases in the middle. The CDR3 reads CASSSGLPEYF. As DNA, the CDR3 is TGTGCCAGCAGCTCGGGGTTACCCGAGTACTTC.

The rearrangement links TRBV30 to TRBJ1-6; D remains unclear. Germline CDR1 and CDR2: GTSNPN and SVGIG (reference sequence). V was pared by 4 bases and J by 6 bases, with 7 bases between. The CDR3 covers 12 residues. DNA for the CDR3: TGTGCCTGGACGCCGGGTAATTCACCCCTCCACTTT. Residues: CAWTPGNSPLHF. The full variable domain, rest sourced from reference TRBV30 and TRBJ1-6, is SQTIHQWPATLVQPVGSPLSLECTVEGTSNPNLYWYRQAAGRGLQLLFYSVGIGQISSEVPQNLSASRPQDRQFILSSKKLLLSDSGFYLCAWTPGNSPLHFGNGTRLTVT.

The chain joins TRBV19 to TRBJ1-5; 8 nucleotides align to TRBD1. Germline CDR1 is LNHDA and CDR2 is SQIVND (reference sequence). The length of the CDR3 is 15 residues. Unmatched junction bases numbered 8, after V lost 4 bases and J lost 6 bases. CDR3 nucleotides: TGTGCCAGTAGTAGGACAGGGTTTTTGAGTCAGCCCCAGCATTTT. Translated, it gives CASSRTGFLSQPQHF. Full variable domain (remainder filled in from reference TRBV19 and TRBJ1-5): DGGITQSPKYLFRKEGQNVTLSCEQNLNHDAMYWYRQDPGQGLRLIYYSQIVNDFQKGDIAEGYSVSREKKESFPLTVTSAQKNPTAFYLCASSRTGFLSQPQHFGDGTRLSIL.

CDR3 DNA: TGCGCCAGCAGCGAGACACCCTCCTACGAGCAGTACTTC. This sequence encodes CASSETPSYEQYF. V gene TRBV5-1 combines with J gene TRBJ2-5; D not certain. The J call is in doubt because the DNA end fits TRBJ2-7 better. Germline values: CDR1 SGHRS, CDR2 YFSETQ. The CDR3 spans 13 residues.

The count of this clone is one. This chain joins TRBV19 and TRBJ1-2; tentatively, D is TRBD1 (5 bases). Between the trimmed V and J ends, which lost 5 bases and 7 bases, there was a span of 20 bases. This CDR3 is 15 amino acids long. Germline values: CDR1 LNHDA, CDR2 SQIVND (reference sequence). CDR3 sequence: CASSLPTGRVRGYTF. As DNA, the CDR3 is TGTGCCAGTAGTCTCCCCACGGGCAGGGTTCGTGGCTACACCTTC.